The entry below describes one T cell receptor (beta chain). The target antigen is unknown. V shed 2 bases, J shed 3 bases, and the junction held 10 bases outside the gene matches. CDR3 length: 16 amino acids. Germline loops: CDR1 LNHDA, CDR2 SQIVND (reference sequence). The primer mix had 60 Vbeta and 13 Jbeta primers. This table comes from immunoSEQ multiplex PCR, and its TCRdb copy is limited to in-frame clones, with some not included. The top ten hold roughly 11% of the sample, which has around 120,000 clones, over 70% seen once. The sample originates from a study of cytomegalovirus exposure and HLA in healthy donors. Study-wide results and limits: As was reported, the HLA-A and HLA-B alleles of most subjects were accurately predicted from TCR beta sequences.

This TCR was sampled from a woman in her forties or fifties in good health and CMV-seropositive. The sequenced material came from PBMCs. The gene calls are TRBV19 and TRBJ2-7, with 7 bases identical to TRBD2. The CDR3 coding sequence is TGTGCCAGTAGTATAAATCTAGCGGTGGGTTTCTACGAGCAGTACTTC. The encoded protein is CASSINLAVGFYEQYF.